The clone carrying this T cell receptor gamma chain was observed a few times. The data derive from a study of gamma-delta chains in newborns, infants, children. Overall study: Microbial exposure reportedly drives polyclonal innate γδ T cell expansion after birth.

V was clipped by 5 bases and J by 11 bases; unmatched bases: 6. CDR1 and CDR2 (germline): GITISATS, ISYDGTV (reference sequence). This CDR3 is 14 amino acids long. TCRdb reanalyzed the reads using CATT. The sample contains 1,100 or so gamma-chain clones, 37% of which appear only once. This TCR was sampled from a child who was a newborn, infant or young child, either healthy, febrile or measles-vaccinated (not recorded which). The sample consisted of blood. The chain carries TRGV9 and TRGJP. The J gene was missing in TCRdb and was found by matching the end of the DNA to germline. The CDR3 sequence is CALWGGVGKKIKVF. In DNA form, the CDR3 reads TGTGCCTTGTGGGGGGGAGTGGGCAAAAAAATCAAGGTATTT.